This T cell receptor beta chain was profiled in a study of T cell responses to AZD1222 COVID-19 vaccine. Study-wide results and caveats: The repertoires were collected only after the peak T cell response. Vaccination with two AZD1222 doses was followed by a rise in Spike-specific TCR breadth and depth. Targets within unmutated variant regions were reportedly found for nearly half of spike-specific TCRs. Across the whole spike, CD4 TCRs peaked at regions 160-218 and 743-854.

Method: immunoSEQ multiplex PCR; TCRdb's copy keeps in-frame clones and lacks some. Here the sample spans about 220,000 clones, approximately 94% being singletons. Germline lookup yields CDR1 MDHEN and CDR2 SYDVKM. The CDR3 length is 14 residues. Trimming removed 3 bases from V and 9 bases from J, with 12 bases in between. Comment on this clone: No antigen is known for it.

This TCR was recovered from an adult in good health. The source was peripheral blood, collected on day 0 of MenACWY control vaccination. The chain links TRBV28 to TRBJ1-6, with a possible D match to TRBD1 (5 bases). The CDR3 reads CASSLTEFVSPLHF. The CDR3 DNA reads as TGTGCCAGCAGTTTGACAGAGTTCGTTTCACCCCTCCACTTT.